This record looks at one T cell receptor (beta chain) sequence and its context. The data originate from a study of blood T cell repertoires in COVID-19. Study-level background: Material from acute and convalescent COVID-19 was sourced from the United States, Italy and Spain. PBMCs, B-cell-depleted T cells, or T cells were the source of the cDNA or gDNA that made up the material.

As handled by the study authors: Estimation of nucleated cell counts relied on the amplification of reference gene primers. TCRdb's copy holds only in-frame clones and misses some; the assay was immunoSEQ multiplex PCR. That table gives V, J and clone size, and the DNA gave D and trimming. Of about 49,000 clones in the sample, approximately 85% were seen once. CDR1 and CDR2 (germline): KGHDR, SFDVKD. V shed 4 bases and J shed 2 bases, with 13 bases lying between them. The CDR3 sequence is 16 residues long. The gene calls are TRBV24-1 and TRBJ2-2; D is uncertain. The specimen was peripheral blood. This receptor was obtained from a human donor in a cohort sampled during active COVID-19. The CDR3 DNA reads TGTGCCACCAGTGACACATGGCCCTTAAACACCGGGGAGCTGTTTTTT. This codes for CATSDTWPLNTGELFF.